These 27 T cell receptor beta chains came from one sample sequenced in a study of early T cells in non-severe SARS-CoV-2 infection. TCRdb recomputed calls from the 5' RACE reads with MiXCR, one row per CDR3 protein. The table includes tens of thousands of distinct CDR3 sequences, around 16% detected once. The sequencing used whole blood, collected at baseline. The receptors stem from an adult who was a healthcare worker with PCR-confirmed SARS-CoV-2 infection or an uninfected control (not recorded which).

The J gene is TRBJ1-1, the V gene TRBV29-1; maybe TRBD1 (5 bases). The CDR3 loop spans 15 amino acids. Trimming took off 4 bases at V and 0 bases at J, with 15 bases between the two ends. Germline V lookup: CDR1 SQVTM, CDR2 ANQGSEA. This CDR3 is CSVARDRLMNTEAFF. Written as DNA, the CDR3 is TGCAGCGTTGCCAGGGACCGCCTCATGAACACTGAAGCTTTCTTT.

The V gene is TRBV10-3, the J gene TRBJ2-2; 14 bases align to TRBD2. Germline V gene lookup returns CDR1 ENHRY and CDR2 SYGVKD. V dropped 10 bases and J dropped 5; count of bases not matched to a gene: 9. The CDR3 covers 16 residues. CDR3 in DNA: TGTGCCACCCTCGGGACTAGCGGGAGAGGAACCGGGGAGCTGTTTTTT. Translated: CATLGTSGRGTGELFF.

The rearrangement joins TRBV4-3 to TRBJ2-3, with D hard to call. V was pared by 1 base and J by 3 bases, with 14 bases between. The CDR3 loop spans 16 amino acids. The germline V gene encodes CDR1 LGHNA and CDR2 YSLEER. The CDR3, as DNA: TGCGCCAGCAGCCAAGGATTGGGTCTCCGGACAGATACGCAGTATTTT. Its protein product is CASSQGLGLRTDTQYF.

The V gene is TRBV19, the J gene TRBJ2-1, with TRBD2 matching over 14 bases. The CDR3 loop spans 16 amino acids. Germline V gene lookup returns CDR1 LNHDA and CDR2 SQIVND (reference sequence). J lost 8 bases, V lost 5 bases, and 8 bases had no gene match. The CDR3 is CASSAPGLAGVHEQFF. Written as DNA, the CDR3 is TGTGCCAGTAGTGCCCCGGGACTAGCGGGAGTGCATGAGCAGTTCTTC.

This clonotype has just a few counts. This chain connects TRBV7-2 to TRBJ1-1; D may be TRBD1 (5 bases). The CDR3 consists of 14 residues. Per the germline V gene, CDR1 is SGHTA and CDR2 is FQGNSA. The V end was cut by 4 bases, the J end by 5 bases, with 14 bases between. CDR3 sequence reads: CASSSTGLWTEAFF. CDR3 sequence (DNA): TGTGCCAGCAGCTCCACAGGTTTATGGACTGAAGCTTTCTTT.

Regarding this clonotype: A junction end diverges from the germline sequence, so it may reflect a read error. V is TRBV27 and J is TRBJ2-1, with D unresolved. Germline CDR1 and CDR2: MNHEY and SMNVEV (reference sequence). This CDR3 has 11 residues. CDR3 DNA: TGTGTCAGCAGCCGGGCGCATGAGCAGTTCTTC. This sequence encodes CVSSRAHEQFF.

J is TRBJ1-1 and V is TRBV28; D might be TRBD1 (6 bases). The CDR3 runs 18 residues. CDR1 and CDR2 (germline): MDHEN, SYDVKM. V lost 10 bases and J lost 1, with 28 bases in between. The CDR3 bases are TGTGCCACCCAATCCCGGGACACCACCCAGAGAGGGAACACTGAAGCTTTCTTT. It codes for CATQSRDTTQRGNTEAFF.

This clonotype was detected only a few times. The chain links TRBV20-1 to TRBJ2-1; D remains ambiguous. Trimming shortened V by 7 bases and J by 2 bases, and 15 bases separated the two germline ends. CDR1 DFQATT and CDR2 SNEGSKA come from the germline V gene (reference sequence). The CDR3 loop spans 14 amino acids. The CDR3 protein is CSVKFPSPYNEQFF. The CDR3 bases are TGCAGTGTTAAGTTTCCCAGCCCCTACAATGAGCAGTTCTTC.

This clonotype was counted ten times or more. This sequence joins TRBV28 and TRBJ1-5; 7 positions match TRBD1. This CDR3 has 12 amino acids. Germline-derived CDR1 and CDR2 are MDHEN and SYDVKM. With 6 bases clipped from V and 9 bases from J, the junction kept 5 bases outside the gene matches. The CDR3 sequence is CASRRQGGPQHF. CDR3 nucleotides: TGTGCCAGCAGAAGACAGGGCGGGCCCCAGCATTTT.

The V call is TRBV6-4, the J call TRBJ2-3; 9 bases match TRBD2. The J segment lost 4 bases and the V segment lost 3 bases, leaving 11 bases of the junction unmatched. The length of the CDR3 is 17 residues. Per germline, CDR1 MRHNA and CDR2 SNTAGT. CDR3 DNA: TGTGCCAGCAGTGAAGGGATTGCGGGAGGGCTGGCAGATACGCAGTATTTT. It is translated as CASSEGIAGGLADTQYF.

This clonotype appeared a few times. The chain recombines TRBV18 with TRBJ1-1; D uncertain. CDR1 and CDR2 (germline): KGHSH, LQKENI. Trimming took 1 base from V and 1 from J, leaving 7 bases between them. The length of the CDR3 is 14 residues. The CDR3 spells CASSPQRQNTEAFF. The CDR3 DNA follows: TGTGCCAGCTCACCACAGCGTCAGAACACTGAAGCTTTCTTT.

V and J are TRBV7-8 and TRBJ2-5, with D uncertain. This CDR3 contains 11 residues. Germline CDR1 and CDR2: SGHVS and FQNEAQ. V gave up 5 bases and J gave up 3 bases, with 4 bases separating them. Written as DNA, the CDR3 is TGTGCCAGCAGCACAGAAGAGACCCAGTACTTC. This sequence encodes CASSTEETQYF.

This clonotype was found a few times. The chain couples TRBV27 to TRBJ2-7; TRBD2 matches at 11 bases. Germline V CDR1 and CDR2: MNHEY, SMNVEV (reference sequence). V lost 5 bases to trimming and J lost 2 bases; unmatched junction nucleotides: 5. This CDR3 has 15 residues. The CDR3 DNA reads TGTGCCAGCAGTCCCAGACTAGCGGGACCCTACGAGCAGTACTTC. Translating it yields CASSPRLAGPYEQYF.

A few counts support this clonotype. The J gene is TRBJ1-1, the V gene TRBV4-1, with D perhaps TRBD1 (5 bases). The CDR3 length is 15 residues. The V gene's germline CDR1 is MGHRA and CDR2 YSYEKL. Between the trimmed V and J ends, which lost 6 bases and 1 base, there was a span of 15 bases. CDR3 nucleotide sequence: TGCGCCAGCAGGGACCGGGGCGCAGGGAACACTGAAGCTTTCTTT. Its translation is CASRDRGAGNTEAFF.

This clonotype was found a few times. The chain carries TRBV10-3 and TRBJ1-2; TRBD1 might be the D (6 bases). Germline CDR1 is ENHRY and CDR2 is SYGVKD. V lost 7 bases and J 4 bases, leaving 16 bases between the germline ends. This CDR3 contains 14 residues. CDR3 nucleotides: TGTGCCATCACCCAGGACAGTGTCGGCTATGGCTACACCTTC. This sequence encodes CAITQDSVGYGYTF.

This chain joins TRBV6-6 and TRBJ2-7, with 9 positions matching TRBD1. Trimming at V came to 6 bases and at J to 4 bases, leaving 7 bases not matched to a gene. CDR3 size: 14 residues. Looked up from germline, CDR1 is MNHNY and CDR2 is SVGAGI (reference sequence). For the CDR3, the DNA is TGTGCCAGCAGAGCCGGGACAGGGAGGTACGAGCAGTACTTC. It yields the protein CASRAGTGRYEQYF.

This clonotype was counted ten times or more. V is TRBV19 and J is TRBJ1-2; a possible D gene is TRBD1 (6 bases). V was clipped by 0 bases and J by 3 bases, with 14 bases between them. The V gene's germline CDR1 is LNHDA and CDR2 SQIVND (reference sequence). The CDR3 runs to 16 residues. The chain's CDR3 is CASSIEDSAPDYGYTF. The CDR3, as DNA: TGTGCCAGTAGTATAGAGGACAGCGCACCCGACTATGGCTACACCTTC. Supplemented by reference TRBV19 and TRBJ1-2, the full variable domain reads DGGITQSPKYLFRKEGQNVTLSCEQNLNHDAMYWYRQDPGQGLRLIYYSQIVNDFQKGDIAEGYSVSREKKESFPLTVTSAQKNPTAFYLCASSIEDSAPDYGYTFGSGTRLTVV.

This clonotype was detected ten times or more. The V and J genes are TRBV5-5 and TRBJ1-6; no reliable D call. V was pared by 4 bases and J by 10 bases, with 15 bases between. This CDR3 has 14 amino acids. Germline values: CDR1 SGHKS, CDR2 YYEKEE (reference sequence). This CDR3 is CASSLTGDDSPLHF. The CDR3, as DNA: TGTGCCAGCAGCCTGACGGGTGATGACTCACCCCTCCACTTT.

At least ten counts were recorded for this clonotype. The chain couples TRBV27 to TRBJ1-5; D gene unclear. This CDR3 region has 15 residues. V was clipped by 3 bases and J by 7 bases, with 16 bases between them. Per germline, CDR1 MNHEY and CDR2 SMNVEV (reference sequence). In DNA, the CDR3 is TGTGCCAGCAGTTTGGGCGCGGGCATGGGCCAGCCCCAGCATTTT. It yields the protein CASSLGAGMGQPQHF.

The rearrangement uses TRBV2 and TRBJ2-7; tentative D call: TRBD1 (6 bases). This CDR3 has 13 residues. Looked up from germline, CDR1 is SNHLY and CDR2 is FYNNEI. Trimming removed 7 bases at V and 2 bases at J, with 12 bases between. The CDR3 bases are TGTGCCAGCATCCGGGACATTACCTACGAGCAGTACTTC. Its protein is CASIRDITYEQYF.

V gene TRBV7-9 combines with J gene TRBJ2-3; 8 bases are shared with TRBD2. CDR1 and CDR2 from the germline V gene are SEHNR and FQNEAQ (reference sequence). The CDR3 covers 17 residues. Trimming at V came to 1 base and at J to 0 bases, leaving 6 bases not matched to a gene. The CDR3 nucleotides read TGTGCCAGCAGCTTAGTTCAATCTAGCGGGAGCACAGATACGCAGTATTTT. This gives the protein CASSLVQSSGSTDTQYF.

The chain is built from TRBV20-1 and TRBJ2-5; TRBD2 matches at 10 bases. Germline V gene lookup returns CDR1 DFQATT and CDR2 SNEGSKA (reference sequence). CDR3 length: 13 amino acids. J lost 4 bases, V lost 5 bases, and 4 bases had no gene match. The CDR3 here is CSARGTSAETQYF. The CDR3 DNA reads as TGCAGTGCTCGGGGGACTAGCGCAGAGACCCAGTACTTC.

V gene TRBV18 combines with J gene TRBJ1-1; possibly TRBD1 for D (5 bases). Germline CDR1 reads KGHSH; CDR2 reads LQKENI. V lost 0 bases and J lost 0, with 17 bases in between. The length of the CDR3 is 18 residues. The CDR3 DNA follows: TGTGCCAGCTCACCACCGGGGTACGGGGGGGGTTTGAACACTGAAGCTTTCTTT. Protein sequence: CASSPPGYGGGLNTEAFF.

There are a few counts of this clonotype. The V call is TRBV29-1, the J call TRBJ2-7, with 8 bases matching TRBD1. CDR3 length: 13 amino acids. V shed 6 bases and J 2 bases; nucleotides not matched to a gene: 6. Germline CDR1 and CDR2: SQVTM and ANQGSEA. The CDR3 bases are TGCAGCGTCACCGACAGGGGAACCTACGAGCAGTACTTC. Its protein is CSVTDRGTYEQYF.

In this sample, this clonotype turned up many times. The V and J genes are TRBV6-6 and TRBJ1-1, with D unclear. The germline V and J ends were trimmed by 8 bases and 2 bases, with 9 bases remaining between them. This CDR3 region has 12 residues. The germline V gene encodes CDR1 MNHNY and CDR2 SVGAGI (reference sequence). The CDR3 reads CASGRYNTEAFF. The CDR3 coding sequence is TGTGCCAGCGGACGTTATAACACTGAAGCTTTCTTT.

Only a few counts were recorded for this clonotype. In nucleotides, the CDR3 is TGTGCCAGCAGCGGCGGACGGAGCTATGGCTACACCTTC. This sequence encodes CASSGGRSYGYTF. The chain carries TRBV3-1 and TRBJ1-2; D uncertain. The CDR3 consists of 13 residues. V was shortened by 5 bases and J by 4 bases, with 11 bases between the two germline ends. Germline V gene sequence: CDR1 LGHDT, CDR2 YNNKEL (reference sequence).

This clonotype was counted only a few times. The gene calls are TRBV7-9 and TRBJ2-6; perhaps TRBD2 as D (6 bases). CDR3 length equals 15 residues. Germline values: CDR1 SEHNR, CDR2 FQNEAQ (reference sequence). V lost 2 bases to trimming and J lost 4 bases, with 9 bases between them. CDR3 amino acids: CASSLIREGANVLTF. The CDR3 DNA sequence: TGTGCCAGCAGCTTAATCCGGGAGGGGGCCAACGTCCTGACTTTC.